This TCR beta chain originates from a study of T cells in Graves' hyperthyroidism and ophthalmopathy. On the basis of clinical symptoms, serum thyroxine and TRAb, thyroid ultrasound and orbital computed tomography, diagnoses were made. Study results and caveats: Ophthalmopathy stood apart from stable hyperthyroidism in a 13 V-J model.

Germline V lookup: CDR1 DFQATT, CDR2 SNEGSKA (reference sequence). CDR3 size: 14 residues. Trimming stripped 0 bases from V and 2 bases from J, with 9 bases between. Amplified regions were TCR beta CDR3 sequences from RNA transcripts. Initially, a first-round RT-PCR of the TCR CDR3 employed the HTBI primer set. TCRdb re-derived calls from the multiplex PCR reads in MiXCR, one entry per CDR3 protein. The data show around 600,000 distinct CDR3 sequences, approximately 15% seen once. Worth noting for this clonotype: As yet, its antigen is unknown.

This chain links TRBV20-1 with TRBJ2-3; unclear D gene. The specimen was blood. The clonotype originates from a woman aged 18 to 35 with Graves' ophthalmopathy. This CDR3 is CSARDSAHTDTQYF. In DNA, the CDR3 is TGCAGTGCTAGAGATTCGGCCCACACAGATACGCAGTATTTT.